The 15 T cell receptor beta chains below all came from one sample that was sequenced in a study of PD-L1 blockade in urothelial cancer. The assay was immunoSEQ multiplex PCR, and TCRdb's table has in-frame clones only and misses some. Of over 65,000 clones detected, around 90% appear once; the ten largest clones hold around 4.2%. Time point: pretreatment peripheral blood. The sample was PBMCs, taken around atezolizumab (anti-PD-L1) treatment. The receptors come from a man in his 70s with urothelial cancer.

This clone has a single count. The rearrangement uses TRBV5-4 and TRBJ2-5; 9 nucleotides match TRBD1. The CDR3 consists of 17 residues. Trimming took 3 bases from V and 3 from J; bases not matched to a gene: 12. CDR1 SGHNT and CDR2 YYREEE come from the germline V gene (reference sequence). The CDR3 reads CASSSVRGGDREETQYF. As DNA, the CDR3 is TGTGCCAGCAGCTCGGTCCGAGGCGGGGACAGGGAAGAGACCCAGTACTTC.

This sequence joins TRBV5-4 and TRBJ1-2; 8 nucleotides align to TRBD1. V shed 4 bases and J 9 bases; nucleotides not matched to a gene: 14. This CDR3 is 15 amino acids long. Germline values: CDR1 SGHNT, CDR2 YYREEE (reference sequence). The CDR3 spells CASSTPTGEISSYTF. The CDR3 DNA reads TGTGCCAGCAGCACCCCGACAGGGGAAATTTCTAGCTACACCTTC.

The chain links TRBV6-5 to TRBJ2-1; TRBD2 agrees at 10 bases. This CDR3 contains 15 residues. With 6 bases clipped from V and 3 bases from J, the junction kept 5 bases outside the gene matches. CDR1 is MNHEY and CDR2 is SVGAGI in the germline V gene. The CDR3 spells CASRQREGYYNEQFF. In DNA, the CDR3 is TGTGCCAGCAGACAGCGGGAGGGTTACTACAATGAGCAGTTCTTC.

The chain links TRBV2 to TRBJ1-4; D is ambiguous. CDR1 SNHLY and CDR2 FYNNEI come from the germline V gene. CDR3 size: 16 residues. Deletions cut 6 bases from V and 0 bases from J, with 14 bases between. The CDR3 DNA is TGTGCCAGCAGCCTGACTCCTGTTGCAACTAATGAAAAACTGTTTTTT. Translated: CASSLTPVATNEKLFF.

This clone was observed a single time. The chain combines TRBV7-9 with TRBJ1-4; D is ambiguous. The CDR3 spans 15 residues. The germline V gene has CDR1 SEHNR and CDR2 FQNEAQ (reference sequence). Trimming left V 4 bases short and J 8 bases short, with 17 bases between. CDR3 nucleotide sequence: TGTGCCAGCAGCTCCCGGGGAATTATCGGCGAAAAACTGTTTTTT. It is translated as CASSSRGIIGEKLFF.

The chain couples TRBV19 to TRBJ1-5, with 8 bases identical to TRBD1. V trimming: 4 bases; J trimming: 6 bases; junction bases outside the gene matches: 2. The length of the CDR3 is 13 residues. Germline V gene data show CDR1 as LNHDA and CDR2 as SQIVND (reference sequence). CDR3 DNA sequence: TGTGCCAGTAGTAGAACAGGGGGTCAGCCCCAGCATTTT. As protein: CASSRTGGQPQHF. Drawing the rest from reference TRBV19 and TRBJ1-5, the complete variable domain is DGGITQSPKYLFRKEGQNVTLSCEQNLNHDAMYWYRQDPGQGLRLIYYSQIVNDFQKGDIAEGYSVSREKKESFPLTVTSAQKNPTAFYLCASSRTGGQPQHFGDGTRLSIL.

CDR3 region: CASTLSGRVNNEQFF. The CDR3 DNA is TGTGCCAGCACCCTAAGCGGGAGGGTTAACAATGAGCAGTTCTTC. The rearrangement uses TRBV7-2 and TRBJ2-1; 10 nucleotides align to TRBD2. Germline V gene lookup returns CDR1 SGHTA and CDR2 FQGNSA. CDR3 length: 15 residues. V shed 7 bases and J 5 bases; nucleotides not matched to a gene: 8.

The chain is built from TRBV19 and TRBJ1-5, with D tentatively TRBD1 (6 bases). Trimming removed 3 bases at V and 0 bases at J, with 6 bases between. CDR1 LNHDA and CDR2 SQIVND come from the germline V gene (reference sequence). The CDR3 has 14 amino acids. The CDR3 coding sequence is TGTGCCAGTAGTATGGGACATAGCAATCAGCCCCAGCATTTT. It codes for CASSMGHSNQPQHF.

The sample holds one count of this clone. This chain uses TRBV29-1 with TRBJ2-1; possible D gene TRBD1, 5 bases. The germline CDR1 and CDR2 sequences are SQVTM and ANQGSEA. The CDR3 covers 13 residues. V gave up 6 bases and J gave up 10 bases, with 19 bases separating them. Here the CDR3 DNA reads TGCAGCGTCAGGGCGTATCAGGCAAAGGAGCAGTTCTTC. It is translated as CSVRAYQAKEQFF.

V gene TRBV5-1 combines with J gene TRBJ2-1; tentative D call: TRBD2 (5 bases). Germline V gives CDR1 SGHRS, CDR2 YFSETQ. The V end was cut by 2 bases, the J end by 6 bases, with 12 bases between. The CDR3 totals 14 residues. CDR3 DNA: TGCGCCAGCAGCTTTGGAAATGCGGGCAATGAGCAGTTCTTC. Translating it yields CASSFGNAGNEQFF.

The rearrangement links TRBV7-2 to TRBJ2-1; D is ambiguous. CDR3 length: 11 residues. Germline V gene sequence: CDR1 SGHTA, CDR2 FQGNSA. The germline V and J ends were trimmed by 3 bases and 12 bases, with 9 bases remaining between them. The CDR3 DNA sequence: TGTGCCAGCAGCTTGACTGCCAGGCAGTTCTTC. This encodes CASSLTARQFF.

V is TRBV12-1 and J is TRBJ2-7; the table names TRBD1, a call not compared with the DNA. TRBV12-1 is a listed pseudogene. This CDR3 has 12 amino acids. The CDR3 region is CASSLDTYEQYF. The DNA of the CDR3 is TGTGCCAGCAGCTTGGACACCTACGAGCAGTACTTC.

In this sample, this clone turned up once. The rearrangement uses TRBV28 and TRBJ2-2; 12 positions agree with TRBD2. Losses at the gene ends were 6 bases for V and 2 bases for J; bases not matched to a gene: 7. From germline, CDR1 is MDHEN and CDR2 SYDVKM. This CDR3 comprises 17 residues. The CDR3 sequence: CASSPVGLAGNTGELFF. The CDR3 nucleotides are TGTGCCAGCAGCCCCGTTGGACTAGCGGGAAACACCGGGGAGCTGTTTTTT.

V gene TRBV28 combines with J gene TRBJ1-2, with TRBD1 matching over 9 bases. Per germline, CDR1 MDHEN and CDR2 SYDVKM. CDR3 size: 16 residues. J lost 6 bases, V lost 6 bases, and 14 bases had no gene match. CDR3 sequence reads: CASSALSWTGDNGYTF. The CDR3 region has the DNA TGTGCCAGCAGCGCGCTTTCCTGGACAGGGGATAATGGCTACACCTTC.

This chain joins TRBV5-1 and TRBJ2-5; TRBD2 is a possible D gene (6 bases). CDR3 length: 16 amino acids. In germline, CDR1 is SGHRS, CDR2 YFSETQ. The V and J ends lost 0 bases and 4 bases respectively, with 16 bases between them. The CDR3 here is CASSLAGNSGGETQYF. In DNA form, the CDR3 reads TGCGCCAGCAGCTTGGCTGGCAATAGCGGAGGAGAGACCCAGTACTTC.